The 2 T cell receptor beta chains below all came from one sample that was sequenced in a study of technical replicates of blood from several donors. TCRdb keeps only in-frame clones here, not all; method: immunoSEQ multiplex PCR. In the table there are about 98,000 clones, around 95% of which are singletons. Sequencing was performed on T cells isolated from PBMCs. These TCRs come from a human donor in good health.

This CDR3 reads CASRLRLAGGFGSYEQYF. The CDR3, as DNA: TGTGCAAGTCGCTTGAGGCTAGCGGGAGGATTCGGGTCCTACGAGCAGTACTTC. The rearrangement joins TRBV12-2 to TRBJ2-5; the D call of TRBD2 is as the table states it, not checked on the DNA. The J call could be wrong; TRBJ2-7 is a better fit for the DNA end. TRBV12-2 is given as a pseudogene. The CDR3 extends over 18 amino acids.

The chain recombines TRBV6-5 with TRBJ2-7; D unresolved. Between the trimmed V and J ends, which lost 5 bases and 4 bases, there was a span of 6 bases. Germline-derived CDR1 and CDR2 are MNHEY and SVGAGI. The CDR3 runs to 11 residues. The CDR3 loop reads CASSNRYEQYF. CDR3 DNA sequence: TGTGCCAGCAGTAACAGATACGAGCAGTACTTC.